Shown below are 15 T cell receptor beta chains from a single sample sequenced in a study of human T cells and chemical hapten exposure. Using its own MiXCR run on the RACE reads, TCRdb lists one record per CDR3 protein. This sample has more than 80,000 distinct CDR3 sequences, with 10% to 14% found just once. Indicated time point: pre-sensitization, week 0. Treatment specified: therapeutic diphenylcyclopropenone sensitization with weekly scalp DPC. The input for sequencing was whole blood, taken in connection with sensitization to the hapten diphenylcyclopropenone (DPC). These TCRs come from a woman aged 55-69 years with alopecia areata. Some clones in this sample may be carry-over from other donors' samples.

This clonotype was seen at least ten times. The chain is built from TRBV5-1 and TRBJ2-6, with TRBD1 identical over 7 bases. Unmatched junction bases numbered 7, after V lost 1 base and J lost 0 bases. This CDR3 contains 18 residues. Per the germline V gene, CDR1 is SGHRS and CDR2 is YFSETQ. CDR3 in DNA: TGCGCCAGCAGCTTGTTGCCAGGGGGAAGCTCTGGGGCCAACGTCCTGACTTTC. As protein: CASSLLPGGSSGANVLTF.

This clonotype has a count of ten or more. CDR3 coding DNA: TGCAGTGCTACAAGGCAGGGACACGAGCAGTACTTC. Translated: CSATRQGHEQYF. The rearrangement joins TRBV20-1 to TRBJ2-7; D may match TRBD1 or TRBD2 (5 bases each). The germline V and J ends were trimmed by 4 bases and 5 bases, with 12 bases remaining between them. Germline CDR1 and CDR2: DFQATT and SNEGSKA (reference sequence). The CDR3 covers 12 residues.

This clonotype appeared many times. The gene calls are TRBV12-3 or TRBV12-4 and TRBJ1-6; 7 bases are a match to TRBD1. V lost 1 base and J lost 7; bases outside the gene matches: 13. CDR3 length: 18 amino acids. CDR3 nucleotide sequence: TGTGCCAGCAGTTTAGGGGTCGACAGGGTAGGGACCAATTCACCCCTCCACTTT. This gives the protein CASSLGVDRVGTNSPLHF.

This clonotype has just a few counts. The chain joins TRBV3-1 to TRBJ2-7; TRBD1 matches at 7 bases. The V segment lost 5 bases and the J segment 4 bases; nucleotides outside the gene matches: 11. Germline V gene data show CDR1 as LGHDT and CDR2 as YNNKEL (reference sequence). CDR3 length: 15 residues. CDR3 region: CASSGNRDRGYEQYF. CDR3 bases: TGTGCCAGCAGCGGTAACCGGGACAGAGGGTACGAGCAGTACTTC.

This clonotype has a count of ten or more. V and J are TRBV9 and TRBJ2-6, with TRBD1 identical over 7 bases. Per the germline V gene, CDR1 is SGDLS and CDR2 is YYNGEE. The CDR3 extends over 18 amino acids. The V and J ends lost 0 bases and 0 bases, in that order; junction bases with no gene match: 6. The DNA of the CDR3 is TGTGCCAGCAGCGTAGCCGGGACAGCACCCTCTGGGGCCAACGTCCTGACTTTC. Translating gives CASSVAGTAPSGANVLTF.

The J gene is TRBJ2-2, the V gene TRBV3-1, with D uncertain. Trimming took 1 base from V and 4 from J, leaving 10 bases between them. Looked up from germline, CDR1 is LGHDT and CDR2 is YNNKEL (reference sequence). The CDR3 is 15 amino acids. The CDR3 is CASSQVSQPTGELFF. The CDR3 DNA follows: TGTGCCAGCAGCCAAGTGAGTCAGCCCACCGGGGAGCTGTTTTTT.

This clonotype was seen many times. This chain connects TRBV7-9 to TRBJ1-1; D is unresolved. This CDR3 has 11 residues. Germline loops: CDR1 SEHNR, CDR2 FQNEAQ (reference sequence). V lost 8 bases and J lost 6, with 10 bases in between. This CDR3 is CASGRTAEAFF. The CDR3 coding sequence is TGTGCCAGCGGCCGAACTGCTGAAGCTTTCTTT.

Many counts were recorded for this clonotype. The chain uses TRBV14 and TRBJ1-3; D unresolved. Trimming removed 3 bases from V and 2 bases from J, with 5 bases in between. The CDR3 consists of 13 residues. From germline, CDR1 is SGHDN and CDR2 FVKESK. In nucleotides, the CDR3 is TGTGCCAGCAGCCAGGGAGCTGGAAACACCATATATTTT. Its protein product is CASSQGAGNTIYF. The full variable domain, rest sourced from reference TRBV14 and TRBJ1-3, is EAGVTQFPSHSVIEKGQTVTLRCDPISGHDNLYWYRRVMGKEIKFLLHFVKESKQDESGMPNNRFLAERTGGTYSTLKVQPAELEDSGVYFCASSQGAGNTIYFGEGSWLTVV.

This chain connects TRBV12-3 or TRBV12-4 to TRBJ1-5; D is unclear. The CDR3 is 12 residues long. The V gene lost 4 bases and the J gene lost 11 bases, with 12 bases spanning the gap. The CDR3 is CASSSPGESQHF. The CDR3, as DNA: TGTGCCAGCAGTTCCCCGGGCGAGTCCCAGCATTTT.

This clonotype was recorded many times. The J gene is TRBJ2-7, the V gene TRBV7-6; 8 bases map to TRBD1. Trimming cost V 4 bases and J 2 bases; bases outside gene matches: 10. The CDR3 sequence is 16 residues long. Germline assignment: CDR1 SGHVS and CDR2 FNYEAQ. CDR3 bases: TGTGCCAGCAGCTCCCTGACAGGGACAGGTCCCTACGAGCAGTACTTC. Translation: CASSSLTGTGPYEQYF.

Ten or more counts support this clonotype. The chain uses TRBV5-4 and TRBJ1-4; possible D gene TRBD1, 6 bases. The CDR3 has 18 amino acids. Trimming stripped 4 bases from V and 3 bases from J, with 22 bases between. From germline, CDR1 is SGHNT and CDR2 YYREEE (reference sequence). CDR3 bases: TGTGCCAGCAGCCCCGAGGACAGCCGGCCAACGTCTAATGAAAAACTGTTTTTT. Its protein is CASSPEDSRPTSNEKLFF.

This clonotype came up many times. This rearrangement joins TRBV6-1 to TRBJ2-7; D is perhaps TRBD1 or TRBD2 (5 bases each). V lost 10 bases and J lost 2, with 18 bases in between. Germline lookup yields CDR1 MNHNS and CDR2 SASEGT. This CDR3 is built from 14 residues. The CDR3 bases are TGTGCCACTTATCGAGGGGACCCACCCTACGAGCAGTACTTC. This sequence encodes CATYRGDPPYEQYF.

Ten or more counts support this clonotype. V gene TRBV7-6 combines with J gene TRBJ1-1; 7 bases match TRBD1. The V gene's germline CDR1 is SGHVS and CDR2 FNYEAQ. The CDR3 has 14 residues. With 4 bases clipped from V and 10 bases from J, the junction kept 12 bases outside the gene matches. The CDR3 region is CASSSMTGSRGAFF. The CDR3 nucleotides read TGTGCCAGCAGCTCCATGACAGGGAGCCGGGGAGCTTTCTTT.

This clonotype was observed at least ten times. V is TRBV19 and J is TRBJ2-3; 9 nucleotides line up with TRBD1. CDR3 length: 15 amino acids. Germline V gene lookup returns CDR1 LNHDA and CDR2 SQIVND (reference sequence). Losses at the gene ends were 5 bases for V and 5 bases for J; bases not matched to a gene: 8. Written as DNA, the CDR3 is TGTGCCAGTAGTCGCACAGGGGGCGTTCAAGATACGCAGTATTTT. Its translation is CASSRTGGVQDTQYF. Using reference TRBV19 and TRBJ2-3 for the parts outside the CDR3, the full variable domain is DGGITQSPKYLFRKEGQNVTLSCEQNLNHDAMYWYRQDPGQGLRLIYYSQIVNDFQKGDIAEGYSVSREKKESFPLTVTSAQKNPTAFYLCASSRTGGVQDTQYFGPGTRLTVL.

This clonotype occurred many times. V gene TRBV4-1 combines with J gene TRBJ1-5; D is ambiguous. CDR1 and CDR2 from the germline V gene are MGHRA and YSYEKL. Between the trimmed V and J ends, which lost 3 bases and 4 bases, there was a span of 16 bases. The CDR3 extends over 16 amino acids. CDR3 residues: CASSQLNMVGNQPQHF. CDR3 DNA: TGCGCCAGCAGCCAGCTGAACATGGTTGGGAATCAGCCCCAGCATTTT.